This T cell receptor beta chain originates from a study of control samples from healthy donors and cancer patients. Libraries were prepared by immunoSEQ multiplex PCR; TCRdb keeps only in-frame clonotypes and omits some of them. The table records 150,000 to 200,000 clones, 85% to 95% of them present only once. Trimming took off 2 bases at V and 3 bases at J, with 11 bases between the two ends. Germline CDR1 reads LNHDA; CDR2 reads SQIVND (reference sequence). This CDR3 region has 15 residues. This TCR derives from a woman aged 40 to 49 in good health. The sample taken for sequencing was blood. The chain joins TRBV19 to TRBJ1-3, with D tentatively TRBD1 (5 bases). In DNA form, the CDR3 reads TGTGCCAGTAGTATAAACGGGGACCTTGGAAACACCATATATTTT. It codes for CASSINGDLGNTIYF. The full variable domain, with the rest looked up from reference TRBV19 and TRBJ1-3, is DGGITQSPKYLFRKEGQNVTLSCEQNLNHDAMYWYRQDPGQGLRLIYYSQIVNDFQKGDIAEGYSVSREKKESFPLTVTSAQKNPTAFYLCASSINGDLGNTIYFGEGSWLTVV.